The T cell receptor (beta chain) under discussion was sequenced for a study of T cell repertoires in cytomegalovirus infection. About the study: In public TCR beta signatures, there were indications of both CMV infection and matching HLA type.

Of note for this clonotype: Its antigen is still unknown.

V was pared by 5 bases and J by 4 bases, with 14 bases between. The CDR3 runs 15 residues. Germline V gene lookup returns CDR1 SGHVS and CDR2 FQNEAQ. Each CDR3 protein gets one entry after TCRdb re-called the reads with MiXCR. The profile shows roughly 990,000 distinct CDR3 sequences, about a third of them singletons. The J gene is TRBJ1-4, the V gene TRBV7-8, with no clear D. This receptor was identified in a human donor in good health (CMV status not recorded). Some clones in this sample may be carry-over from other donors' samples. Source: cultured CD8+ T cells from PBMCs, taken from culture after CMV antigen stimulation. In nucleotides, the CDR3 is TGTGCCAGCAGCCGATGGCAGGAGGGTAATGAAAAACTGTTTTTT. Translating gives CASSRWQEGNEKLFF.